The 21 T cell receptor beta chains below come from one sample, sequenced in a study of CD8+ T cells in alopecia areata. Pooled cutaneous lymph node cells were sorted using CD4, CD8alpha, NKG2D, NKG2ACE and other markers. The authors extracted RNA and reverse transcribed it into cDNA as the sequencing template. Sequencing used immunoSEQ multiplex PCR; TCRdb keeps in-frame clones, though not all of them. The sample holds around 20,000 clones, and no clone turns up only once. Sequencing was carried out using CD8+ T cells sorted from a lymph node. All receptors come from a C3H/HeJ mouse with alopecia areata. As its MHC haplotype, the strain has H2-k.

This clone was recorded a few times. The gene names given are mouse names. Read sequence stops 4 residues before the CDR3 end, and the germline J gene provides the missing end. This chain joins TRBV19 and TRBJ2-3; TRBD2 might be the D (5 bases). Looked up from germline, CDR1 is FNHDT and CDR2 is SITEND (reference sequence). The CDR3 runs 13 residues. The V end lost 0 bases, the J end lost 4 bases, and 6 bases lay between the germline ends. The CDR3 bases that were read are TGTGCCAGCAGTATAGTGGGGTCAGAA. It specifies CASSIVGSE. The CDR3, in full, reads CASSIVGSETLYF. The full variable domain, completed using reference TRBV19 and TRBJ2-3, is GGIITQTPKFLIGQEGQKLTLKCQQNFNHDTMYWYRQDSGKGLRLIYYSITENDLQKGDLSEGYDASREKKSSFSLTVTSAQKNEMAVFLCASSIVGSETLYFGSGTRLTVL.

The table lists this clone with a few counts. The genes are named according to mouse. Read sequence stops 4 residues before the CDR3 end, and the germline J gene provides the missing end. The chain has TRBV13-3 and TRBJ1-4; 7 bases align to TRBD1. The germline CDR1 and CDR2 sequences are NNHDY and SYVADS. The CDR3 has 13 amino acids. The V segment lost 3 bases and the J segment 6 bases; nucleotides outside the gene matches: 2. The sequenced CDR3 bases are TGTGCCAGCAGTGGACAGGGTGACGAA. Amino acid sequence: CASSGQGDE. Given in full, the CDR3 is CASSGQGDERLFF.

This clone has more than one count but fewer than ten. The genes and germline here are from mouse. Read data end 4 residues before the CDR3 end; the end is taken from the germline J gene. V usage is TRBV13-2 and J usage is TRBJ2-2; 8 bases fit TRBD1. J lost 2 bases, V lost 2 bases, and 2 bases had no gene match. CDR3 length: 15 amino acids. CDR1 is NNHNN, CDR2 SYGAGS, per germline (reference sequence). The CDR3 region is CASGERTGNTGQLYF. The sequenced CDR3 bases are TGTGCCAGCGGTGAAAGGACAGGGAACACCGGG.

A note on this clone: The listed genes are named as in mouse. The sequenced fragment ends 4 residues before the CDR3 boundary, so the rest is inferred from the germline J gene. The chain combines TRBV19 with TRBJ2-4; 7 bases map to TRBD1. V lost 4 bases to trimming and J lost 0 bases; unmatched junction nucleotides: 8. The CDR3 length is 16 residues. CDR1 FNHDT and CDR2 SITEND come from the germline V gene (reference sequence). The CDR3 loop is CASSYRGGRSQNTLYF. The covered CDR3 bases are TGTGCCAGCAGTTACAGGGGAGGAAGGAGTCAAAAC.

In its sample, this clone ranks as medium-sized (0.01 to 0.1%). All gene names here are mouse names. The read halts 4 residues ahead of the CDR3 end, with the missing end drawn from the germline J gene. The chain recombines TRBV13-3 with TRBJ2-3, with D hard to call. V dropped 6 bases and J dropped 0 bases, with 11 bases sitting between them. Germline values: CDR1 NNHDY, CDR2 SYVADS. The CDR3 contains 14 residues. Incomplete CDR3 DNA: TGTGCCAGCACCTACAGCCTTAGTGCAGAA. Translated, it gives CASTYSLSAE. The entire CDR3 protein reads CASTYSLSAETLYF.

This clone appeared a few times. The gene names here belong to mouse. The observed sequence ends 4 residues before the CDR3 terminus, with the missing tail filled in from the germline J gene. The chain uses TRBV19 and TRBJ2-1, with D maybe TRBD1 (6 bases). V was clipped by 8 bases and J by 4 bases, with 7 bases between them. Germline values: CDR1 FNHDT, CDR2 SITEND (reference sequence). The CDR3 extends over 11 amino acids. Partial CDR3 DNA: TGTGCCAGACAGGGTTATGCT. It is translated as CARQGYA. The entire CDR3 reads CARQGYAEQFF.

This clone appeared a few times. The genes and germline here are from mouse. Read data end 4 residues before the CDR3 end; the end is taken from the germline J gene. This chain links TRBV12-2 with TRBJ2-1; TRBD1 agrees at 7 bases. J was trimmed by 2 bases and V by 0 bases; bases with no gene match: 3. Germline V CDR1 and CDR2: SGHLS, HYDKME. The CDR3 extends over 15 amino acids. This CDR3 reads CASSLGDRDYAEQFF. CDR3 DNA (partial): TGTGCCAGCTCTCTCGGGGACAGAGACTATGCT.

This clone occurred many times. TCRdb lists a protein that is different at residue 13 from the translated DNA; the protein given here uses the DNA translation. Mouse gene names apply. The read ends 3 residues early relative to the CDR3; the germline J gene fills the gap. V and J are TRBV13-2 and TRBJ1-6; 9 bases line up with TRBD1. TRBJ1-6 is given ORF status, its function remaining uncertain. The CDR3 has 16 amino acids. V dropped 5 bases and J dropped 2; count of bases not matched to a gene: 5. CDR1 and CDR2 from the germline V gene are NNHNN and SYGAGS (reference sequence). This chain's CDR3 is CASGNRGRPYNSPLYF. CDR3 DNA (partial): TGTGCCAGCGGAAACAGGGGGCGCCCCTATAATTCGCCC.

The sample holds a few counts of this clone. Gene names denote mouse genes. The sequence runs out 4 residues before the end of the CDR3; the remainder is reconstructed from the germline J gene. The V gene is TRBV4, the J gene TRBJ2-1; TRBD2 agrees at 13 bases. CDR3 length equals 18 residues. The V segment lost 4 bases and the J segment 1 base; nucleotides outside the gene matches: 7. Germline V gives CDR1 LGHDT, CDR2 YNNKQL (reference sequence). The CDR3 loop reads CASSLDWGGARNYAEQFF. The DNA read from the CDR3 is TGTGCCAGCAGCTTGGACTGGGGGGGCGCGAGGAACTATGCT.

In its sample, this clone was seen many times. Each gene name is a mouse one. The missing CDR3 end, 4 residues past where the read stops, is filled in from the germline J gene. The V and J genes are TRBV19 and TRBJ1-2, with D possibly TRBD1 on 5 matching bases. Germline V CDR1 and CDR2: FNHDT, SITEND (reference sequence). The CDR3 totals 13 residues. V was clipped by 3 bases and J by 2 bases, with 8 bases between them. CDR3 DNA, as far as it was read: TGTGCCAGCAGTACCAGGGCCAACTCC. Protein sequence: CASSTRANS. The whole CDR3 sequence is CASSTRANSDYTF.

This clone has at least ten counts. Mouse gene names apply. Read coverage stops 4 residues before the CDR3 terminus; the germline J gene supplies the remainder. The chain is built from TRBV13-3 and TRBJ1-2; D might be TRBD1 (6 bases). CDR3 size: 14 residues. With 4 bases removed from V and 0 bases from J, the gap between germline ends came to 10 bases. The germline gives CDR1 NNHDY, CDR2 SYVADS. The covered CDR3 bases are TGTGCCAGCAGTCCCGGGACAACAAACTCC. Its protein product is CASSPGTTNS. In full, the CDR3 is CASSPGTTNSDYTF.

This clone counts as medium-sized. All gene names here are mouse names. The sequence runs out 4 residues before the end of the CDR3; the remainder is reconstructed from the germline J gene. The rearrangement joins TRBV17 to TRBJ2-7; TRBD1 might be the D (5 bases). CDR1 and CDR2 (germline): MNHDT, YYDKIL. The CDR3 is 13 residues long. Deletions cut 1 base from V and 3 bases from J, with 7 bases between. The sequenced CDR3 bases are TGTGCTAGCAGTAGAGCAGGGTACTAT. Translation: CASSRAGYY. The whole CDR3 sequence is CASSRAGYYEQYF.

In its sample, this clone was seen many times. Each gene name is a mouse one. The sequenced fragment ends 4 residues before the CDR3 boundary, so the rest is inferred from the germline J gene. The rearrangement uses TRBV1 and TRBJ2-5; 8 positions match TRBD2. Germline CDR1 reads NSQYPW; CDR2 reads LRSPGD (reference sequence). There are 14 residues in the CDR3. Losses at the gene ends were 4 bases for V and 2 bases for J; bases not matched to a gene: 2. CDR3 DNA, as far as it was read: TGCACCTGCAGTGAGACTGGGGTCCAAGAC. Protein: CTCSETGVQD. The whole CDR3 reads CTCSETGVQDTQYF.

The sample holds many counts of this clone. Germline and genes: mouse. The CDR3 end is not reached by the read, which stops 4 residues before it; the germline J gene fills it in. The J gene is TRBJ1-2, the V gene TRBV13-1, with D unclear. The CDR3 is made up of 12 amino acids. Deletions cut 6 bases from V and 1 base from J, with 7 bases between. Germline V gene lookup returns CDR1 NSHNY and CDR2 SYGAGN. CDR3 DNA (partial): TGTGCCAGCACTCGACAAAACTCC. Protein: CASTRQNS. The whole CDR3 protein reads CASTRQNSDYTF.

About this clone itself: TCRdb's protein and the DNA translation differ at residue 11; the protein here comes from the DNA. Gene names and germline match the mouse. The DNA ends 3 residues before the CDR3 does, and the rest of the CDR3 is filled in from the germline J gene. J is TRBJ1-3 and V is TRBV5; D remains unclear. Germline CDR1 is LGHNA and CDR2 is YNLKQL (reference sequence). This CDR3 is built from 14 residues. Trimming left V 2 bases short and J 0 bases short, with 5 bases between. CDR3 sequence: CASSQWFSGNTLYF. The CDR3 DNA, read in part, is TGTGCCAGCAGCCAATGGTTTTCTGGAAATACG.

In this sample, this clone turned up a few times. The listed genes are named as in mouse. The DNA ends 4 residues before the CDR3 does, and the rest of the CDR3 is filled in from the germline J gene. This chain uses TRBV16 with TRBJ2-4; weak D call: TRBD1 (5 bases). Germline values: CDR1 SGHSA, CDR2 FRNQAP. V lost 4 bases and J lost 0, with 11 bases in between. CDR3 size: 15 residues. CDR3 bases read: TGTGCAAGCAGCTCCCCCGACAGAAGTCAAAAC. Protein: CASSSPDRSQN. The complete CDR3 reads CASSSPDRSQNTLYF.

This clone has at least ten counts. Mouse gene names and germline throughout. The CDR3 bases that were read are TGCACCTGCAGTGCCACGGGACAATCAAACTCC. Translating gives CTCSATGQSNS. The entire CDR3 sequence reads CTCSATGQSNSDYTF. This sequence joins TRBV1 and TRBJ1-2, with D possibly being TRBD1 (6 bases). Sequencing ends 4 residues short of the CDR3 end; the germline J gene provides the rest. V was pared by 3 bases and J by 0 bases, with 11 bases between. The CDR3 runs 15 residues. CDR1 NSQYPW and CDR2 LRSPGD come from the germline V gene (reference sequence).

A word on this clone: The gene names here belong to mouse. The read stops 4 residues short of the end of the CDR3; the missing end is completed from the germline J gene. The V and J genes are TRBV13-2 and TRBJ2-5; 9 bases agree with TRBD1. Germline CDR1 is NNHNN and CDR2 is SYGAGS (reference sequence). The CDR3 totals 14 residues. This chain's CDR3 is CASDHGDREDTQYF. The DNA read from the CDR3 is TGTGCCAGCGACCACGGGGACAGGGAAGAC.

In its sample, this clone was seen many times. The genes and germline here are from mouse. Read data end 4 residues before the CDR3 end; the end is taken from the germline J gene. The gene calls are TRBV29 and TRBJ2-7; 10 nucleotides agree with TRBD2. In germline, CDR1 is MSHET, CDR2 SYDVDS. The ends lost 6 bases at V and 0 bases at J; junction bases unmatched: 2. The CDR3 sequence is 14 residues long. This chain's CDR3 is CASRRLGGSYEQYF. The sequenced CDR3 bases are TGTGCTAGCAGGCGACTGGGGGGCTCCTAT.

This clone was counted only a few times. Gene names are mouse gene names. The sequence runs out 4 residues before the end of the CDR3; the remainder is reconstructed from the germline J gene. This chain links TRBV1 with TRBJ2-1, with D maybe TRBD1 (6 bases). From germline, CDR1 is NSQYPW and CDR2 LRSPGD (reference sequence). Trimming shortened V by 1 base and J by 1 base, and 8 bases separated the two germline ends. This CDR3 contains 15 residues. The covered CDR3 bases are TGCACCTGCAGTGCAGCCGGGACAAACTATGCT. This encodes CTCSAAGTNYA. The entire CDR3 protein reads CTCSAAGTNYAEQFF.

This clone was seen at least ten times. Germline and genes here are mouse. The read falls 4 residues short of the CDR3 end, and the missing part is taken from the germline J gene. The J gene is TRBJ2-4, the V gene TRBV17; 8 bases line up with TRBD2. In germline, CDR1 is MNHDT, CDR2 YYDKIL. CDR3 length: 15 residues. V dropped 3 bases and J dropped 0; count of bases not matched to a gene: 2. The part of the CDR3 DNA that was read is TGTGCTAGCAGTAGGGGGGGGCGCAGTCAAAAC. This encodes CASSRGGRSQN. The full CDR3 protein reads CASSRGGRSQNTLYF.